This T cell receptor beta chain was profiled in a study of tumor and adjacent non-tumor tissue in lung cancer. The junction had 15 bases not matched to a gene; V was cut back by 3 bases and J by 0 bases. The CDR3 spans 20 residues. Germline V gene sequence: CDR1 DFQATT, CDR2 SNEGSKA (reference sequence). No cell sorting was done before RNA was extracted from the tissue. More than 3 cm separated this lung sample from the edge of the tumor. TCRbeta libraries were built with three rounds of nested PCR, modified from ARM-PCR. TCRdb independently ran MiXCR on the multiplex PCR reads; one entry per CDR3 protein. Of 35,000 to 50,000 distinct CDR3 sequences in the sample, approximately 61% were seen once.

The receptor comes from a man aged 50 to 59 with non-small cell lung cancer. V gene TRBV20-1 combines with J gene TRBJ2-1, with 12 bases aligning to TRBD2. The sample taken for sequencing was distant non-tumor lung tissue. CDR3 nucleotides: TGCAGTGCTAGGAACGAGGGACTAGCGGGCGAAATGAGCTCCTACAATGAGCAGTTCTTC. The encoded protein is CSARNEGLAGEMSSYNEQFF.